These T cell receptor beta chains were read from a single sample in a study of beta chain features in type 1 diabetes. Using immunoSEQ multiplex PCR, the repertoire was profiled, and TCRdb retains in-frame clones only, with some absent. The sample includes under 50,000 clones, around 50% of them seen just once. The sequencing sample was made of Tregs from blood. The receptors derive from a woman aged 18 to 35 in good health. CDR3s include the opening cysteine and the closing phenylalanine or tryptophan. A D gene is named only where the DNA matches it firmly. Rows may omit the clone size; those that give it use once, few, many or a size class.

J	V	size	D	CDR3	DNA
TRBJ1-4	TRBV9	.	.	CASSASPAGLNRNEKLFF	TGTGCCAGCAGCGCCTCCCCCGCAGGGCTCAACCGAAATGAAAAACTGTTTTTT
TRBJ2-7	TRBV28	.	TRBD2	CASTKTTGPSGRFGEQYF	TGTGCCAGCACCAAAACTACCGGACCAAGCGGGAGGTTTGGCGAGCAGTACTTC
TRBJ2-2	TRBV5-4	.	.	CASSLAGRNTGELFF	TGTGCCAGCAGCTTGGCCGGGAGGAACACCGGGGAGCTGTTTTTT
TRBJ2-2	TRBV7-9	once	TRBD2	CASSPPSGDNTGELFF	TGTGCCAGCAGCCCCCCTAGCGGGGATAACACCGGGGAGCTGTTTTTT
TRBJ2-1	TRBV18	few	TRBD2	CASSPAGGFRNEQFF	TGTGCCAGCTCACCTGCGGGAGGTTTCCGCAATGAGCAGTTCTTC
TRBJ2-3	TRBV7-2	few	TRBD2	CASSLGPSGGTDTQYF	TGTGCCAGCAGCTTAGGGCCTAGCGGAGGCACAGATACGCAGTATTTT
TRBJ2-5	TRBV7-2	.	TRBD2	CASSFSGSETQYF	TGTGCCAGCAGCTTTAGCGGGAGTGAGACCCAGTACTTC
TRBJ1-4	TRBV30	.	TRBD1	CACHPPGQRRATNEKLFF	TGTGCCTGCCATCCGCCGGGACAGCGTAGAGCAACTAATGAAAAACTGTTTTTT
TRBJ2-1	TRBV5-1	.	TRBD2	CASSPRLSGMKNEQFF	TGCGCCAGCAGCCCCAGACTTAGCGGGATGAAGAATGAGCAGTTCTTC
TRBJ2-5	TRBV29-1	.	.	CSVEEGAKETQYF	TGCAGCGTTGAGGAGGGGGCGAAAGAGACCCAGTACTTC
TRBJ2-1	TRBV15	few	.	CATSRFGQLLNEQFF	TGTGCCACCAGCAGATTCGGACAGCTACTCAATGAGCAGTTCTTC
TRBJ2-7	TRBV10-3	.	TRBD2	CATLAGANEQYF	TGTGCCACCTTAGCGGGAGCCAACGAGCAGTACTTC
TRBJ1-1	TRBV6-1	.	.	CASSEYAGLGTEAFF	TGTGCCAGCAGTGAATATGCAGGGCTGGGCACTGAAGCTTTCTTT
TRBJ2-7	TRBV18	few	.	CASSPPGVPERRYEQYF	TGTGCCAGCTCACCCCCCGGGGTCCCAGAGCGCCGTTACGAGCAGTACTTC
TRBJ2-2	TRBV7-3	.	.	CASSLQGYRDTGELFF	TGTGCCAGCAGCTTACAAGGGTACAGGGACACCGGGGAGCTGTTTTTT
TRBJ2-2	TRBV4-1	.	.	CASSQDTRPSAGELFF	TGCGCCAGCAGCCAAGATACCAGGCCATCGGCCGGGGAGCTGTTTTTT
TRBJ2-5	TRBV30	.	.	CAWTGAETQYF	TGTGCCTGGACGGGAGCAGAGACCCAGTACTTC
TRBJ1-1	TRBV11-2	.	TRBD1	CASSVSTGGRNTEAFF	TGTGCCAGCAGCGTATCGACAGGGGGCAGGAACACTGAAGCTTTCTTT
TRBJ1-5	TRBV27	.	.	CASSGGQGRRGQPQHF	TGTGCCAGCAGTGGGGGCCAGGGGCGTCGGGGTCAGCCCCAGCATTTT
TRBJ2-3	TRBV27	few	TRBD1	CASTYRTGGTDTQYF	TGTGCCAGCACCTACCGGACAGGCGGCACAGATACGCAGTATTTT
TRBJ2-7	TRBV6-5	once	.	CASSSLTSYEQYF	TGTGCCAGCAGTTCCCTAACCTCCTACGAGCAGTACTTC
TRBJ1-1	TRBV10-3	.	.	CAISRGNMNTEAFF	TGTGCCATCAGCAGGGGAAACATGAACACTGAAGCTTTCTTT
TRBJ2-3	TRBV28	.	TRBD2	CASGAYRRLAGGKDTQYF	TGTGCCAGCGGAGCATACCGTAGACTAGCGGGAGGCAAAGATACGCAGTATTTT
TRBJ1-4	TRBV30	.	.	CAWSANGGEEKLFF	TGTGCCTGGAGTGCGAACGGGGGGGAGGAAAAACTGTTTTTT
TRBJ1-1	TRBV6-6	.	TRBD1	CASKQTGRNTEAFF	TGTGCCAGCAAACAGACAGGGAGAAACACTGAAGCTTTCTTT
TRBJ1-2	TRBV7-2	.	TRBD1	CASSSLDRGNYGYTF	TGTGCCAGCAGCTCCTTGGACAGGGGGAACTATGGCTACACCTTC
TRBJ1-6	TRBV30	few	.	CAWSVGGPYNSPLHF	TGTGCCTGGAGTGTTGGCGGGCCCTATAATTCACCCCTCCACTTT
TRBJ2-5	TRBV4-3	.	.	CASSQDRSRRETQYF	TGCGCCAGCAGCCAAGATAGAAGTCGTCGTGAGACCCAGTACTTC
TRBJ1-1	TRBV6-5	.	.	CASTKKPGVNTEAFF	TGTGCCAGCACCAAAAAACCAGGGGTGAACACTGAAGCTTTCTTT
TRBJ1-5	TRBV18	few	.	CASRSGRGGDQPQHF	TGTGCCAGCCGTTCAGGGAGGGGAGGGGATCAGCCCCAGCATTTT
TRBJ2-4	TRBV7-2	few	.	CASSLVSAKNIQYF	TGTGCCAGCAGCTTAGTATCAGCCAAAAACATTCAGTACTTC
TRBJ1-1	TRBV29-1	.	.	CSALQGKTEAFF	TGCAGCGCCCTGCAGGGGAAAACTGAAGCTTTCTTT
TRBJ2-3	TRBV28	.	TRBD1	CASSSWTGAADTQYF	TGTGCCAGCAGTTCGTGGACAGGGGCGGCAGATACGCAGTATTTT
TRBJ1-5	TRBV27	.	.	CASSFRQDVGAQHF	TGTGCCAGCAGTTTCCGACAGGACGTTGGGGCCCAGCATTTT
TRBJ2-7	TRBV19	.	TRBD2	CASSIDWREAPYEQYF	TGTGCCAGTAGTATAGATTGGCGGGAGGCCCCCTACGAGCAGTACTTC
TRBJ1-3	TRBV6-6	.	.	CASSQTGLSGNTIYF	TGTGCCAGCAGTCAGACAGGACTCTCTGGAAACACCATATATTTT
TRBJ1-5	TRBV6-5	few	.	CASSFHGEPQHF	TGTGCCAGCAGCTTTCACGGGGAGCCCCAGCATTTT
TRBJ1-1	TRBV7-8	.	.	CASSNQRQGGKAFF	TGTGCCAGCAGCAACCAAAGGCAGGGAGGTAAAGCTTTCTTT
TRBJ2-3	TRBV7-2	few	.	CASSPGGDTDTQYF	TGTGCCAGCAGCCCCGGAGGTGACACAGATACGCAGTATTTT
TRBJ1-4	TRBV30	few	TRBD1	CACLEVGTAGEKLFF	TGTGCCTGCCTTGAGGTGGGGACAGCAGGCGAAAAACTGTTTTTT
TRBJ2-1	TRBV5-1	.	.	CASSLSAGHPTSNEQFF	TGCGCCAGCAGCTTGTCAGCAGGTCATCCCACCTCAAATGAGCAGTTCTTC
TRBJ1-2	TRBV2	.	.	CASSDLDSRTRGYTF	TGTGCCAGCAGTGACCTGGACAGCCGGACTCGGGGCTACACCTTC
TRBJ2-7	TRBV5-1	few	.	CASSFGAHLGYEQYF	TGCGCCAGCAGTTTTGGGGCTCACCTAGGCTACGAGCAGTACTTC
TRBJ2-6	TRBV30	.	.	CAWAPISQGSGANVLTF	TGTGCCTGGGCGCCGATCTCGCAGGGGTCTGGGGCCAACGTCCTGACTTTC
TRBJ1-4	TRBV7-9	.	TRBD1	CASSPQGAANEKLFF	TGTGCCAGCAGCCCACAGGGGGCGGCTAATGAAAAACTGTTTTTT
TRBJ1-2	TRBV5-1	.	TRBD1	CASSRTGDGYTF	TGCGCCAGCAGTCGGACAGGGGATGGCTACACCTTC
TRBJ2-7	TRBV7-2	once	TRBD1	CASRYSTTGGSYEQYF	TGTGCCAGCAGATACTCAACGACAGGGGGCTCCTACGAGCAGTACTTC
TRBJ1-5	TRBV19	.	.	CASSIVGADSNQPQHF	TGTGCCAGTAGTATAGTGGGAGCGGATAGCAATCAGCCCCAGCATTTT
TRBJ1-5	TRBV19	.	.	CASSILDNQPQHF	TGTGCCAGTAGTATTCTAGACAATCAGCCCCAGCATTTT
TRBJ2-7	TRBV29-1	.	TRBD1	CSAQQGASYEQYF	TGCAGCGCACAACAGGGGGCCTCCTACGAGCAGTACTTC
TRBJ1-2	TRBV7-6	.	TRBD1	CASSLTTGAYGYTF	TGTGCCAGCAGCTTAACGACAGGGGCATATGGCTACACCTTC
TRBJ1-5	TRBV4-2	.	TRBD1	CASSREARGQGDQPQHF	TGTGCCAGCAGCCGCGAAGCTCGGGGACAGGGGGATCAGCCCCAGCATTTT
TRBJ2-7	TRBV12-5	.	.	CASGEGYEQYF	TGTGCTAGTGGGGAGGGGTACGAGCAGTACTTC
TRBJ2-1	TRBV28	.	TRBD2	CASGGLGVNEQFF	TGTGCCAGCGGGGGACTAGGCGTCAATGAGCAGTTCTTC
TRBJ1-3	TRBV5-6	.	.	CASSLSGISSGNTIYF	TGTGCCAGCAGCTTGAGCGGGATCTCCTCTGGAAACACCATATATTTT
TRBJ2-5	TRBV7-2	.	.	CASSQTVLETQYF	TGTGCCAGCAGCCAGACAGTCCTGGAGACCCAGTACTTC
TRBJ1-1	TRBV19	.	.	CASSTQMNTEAFF	TGTGCCAGTAGTACCCAAATGAACACTGAAGCTTTCTTT
TRBJ2-1	TRBV4-2	once	.	CASSQDPTGSNSYNEQFF	TGTGCCAGCAGCCAAGATCCGACCGGGTCCAACTCCTACAATGAGCAGTTCTTC
TRBJ1-1	TRBV30	.	.	CAWGRQVNTEAFF	TGTGCCTGGGGCCGACAGGTGAACACTGAAGCTTTCTTT
TRBJ1-2	TRBV28	.	TRBD1	CASSVGQGPWYGYTF	TGTGCCAGCAGTGTAGGACAGGGTCCGTGGTATGGCTACACCTTC